The text below deals with one T cell receptor (beta chain). There is no known antigen for this receptor. The input lacks base qualities; no much larger clone sits a single base away. CDR1 and CDR2, per the germline V gene, are SGHRS and YFSETQ. Trimming removed 4 bases from V and 8 bases from J; the gene matches leave 3 bases unexplained. The cysteine opens and the phenylalanine closes a CDR3 of 12 amino acids. The read is trimmed to its CDR3 DNA, 36 bases read in frame from base 1. The data are from a study of T cell responses to AZD1222 COVID-19 vaccine (dated by TCRdb to the early 2020s). In the study overall: A total of approximately 240 trial participants underwent TCR sequencing, of whom about 200 received two doses of AZD1222 and about 25 received two doses of the MenACWY control vaccine. Trial participants were enrolled by age into subgroups of 18-55, 56-69 and 70-plus years, and about 150, 27 and 61 TCR-sequenced participants, respectively, were included in these subgroups.

Results and caveats for the whole study, not just this receptor: Participants were mostly white British, with more females than males. The authors suggested clonal diversity may have been underestimated. Conclusions about previously exposed vaccinees are limited, since just six AZD1222 recipients were seropositive for SARS-CoV-2 at baseline. Spike-specific TCR breadth and depth rose significantly after two AZD1222 doses compared with day 0 and with MenACWY recipients. The vaccine-associated CD4 TCRs covered the entire spike protein, and the dominant responses fell in regions 160-218 and 743-854. In the small 56-69-year group, the increase in depth fell short of significance, most likely because of low power. Reportedly, almost half of the unique spike-specific TCRs recognized epitopes lying outside the regions that are mutated in the B.1.351 and B.1.1.7 variants. No day 14 peak-response samples were available, so repertoires were characterized only after the peak T cell response.

The CDR3 regions of human TCRbeta chains were analyzed by immunosequencing. Concerning the study's data processing: TCRs in the repertoires were matched against a reference library of SARS-CoV-2-specific TCRs that had been generated with the MIRA antigen-specificity platform. Breadth was defined as the fraction of unique TCRs that were SARS-CoV-2-associated, and depth was defined as the fraction of total T cells that were SARS-CoV-2-associated. Using the MIRA data, every spike-specific TCR was mapped to the spike region that the TCR reacted to and assigned to either a CD4 or a CD8 class. Log10-transformed breadth and depth values were compared by one-way ANOVA with Sidak's multiple comparisons tests. Entries here come from immuneACCESS through TCRdb and include only in-frame sequences with V and J called. Some clones fail to appear in such tables; in the studies checked, an unresolved V gene covers under half of the shortfall, and the cause of the remainder is unknown. V, J and clone size were drawn from that table, and D and trimming were deduced from the DNA. The sample profile shows about 160,000 clones; approximately 87% of them were found once. The top ten hold over 4% of the sample.

The time point label here, explained by the study, means: about 28 days (+/-7) after the second vaccine dose. AZD1222 recipients with second doses at about 4 weeks or about 12 weeks were pooled, because spike-specific TCR depth and breadth did not differ between schedules. Vaccinee samples were obtained from the UK trials COV001 and COV002, which included a single-blind randomized controlled phase 2/3 trial of AZD1222 (ChAdOx1 nCoV-19) in healthy adults. Trial participant PBMC samples were collected at day 0 and day 28 after the second dose for TCRbeta chain sequencing. Here the sequenced sample was peripheral blood, taken 28 days after the second AZD1222 dose. This clonotype was obtained from an adult who received the AZD1222 COVID-19 vaccine. The sequence links TRBV5-1 to TRBJ2-1; a stretch of 7 junction bases matches TRBD1. The CDR3 is CASSAQGYEQFF. The base sequence is TGCGCCAGCAGCGCACAGGGGTATGAGCAGTTCTTC.